Shown below are 2 T cell receptor beta chains from a single sample sequenced in a study of T cells in Graves' hyperthyroidism and ophthalmopathy. Amplification of TCR beta CDR3 regions was performed using RNA transcripts as template. HTBI primers were employed in a first-round RT-PCR of the TCR CDR3. TCRdb passed the multiplex PCR reads through MiXCR, listing each CDR3 protein once. The sample includes under 550,000 distinct CDR3 sequences, roughly 13% seen only once; the top ten take roughly 4.8%. The sample was blood. The origin of the receptors is a woman under 30 with Graves' hyperthyroidism.

This clonotype has a count of ten or more. The chain uses TRBV20-1 and TRBJ1-2, with D hard to call. CDR1 is DFQATT, CDR2 SNEGSKA, per germline (reference sequence). The CDR3 is 13 residues long. V was clipped by 6 bases and J by 1 base, with 12 bases between them. CDR3 DNA: TGCAGTGCCCACCACCCGGGTAACTATGGCTACACCTTC. Residues: CSAHHPGNYGYTF.

The chain has TRBV6-2 or TRBV6-3 and TRBJ2-7, with 8 positions matching TRBD1. The CDR3 loop spans 13 amino acids. Trimming removed 5 bases from V and 12 bases from J; junction bases left unmatched: 12. In germline, CDR1 is MNHEY, CDR2 SVGEGT. In nucleotides, the CDR3 is TGTGCCAGCAGTCGAACGGACAGGGCCGACGCGTACTTC. Its protein product is CASSRTDRADAYF.